Presented here are 24 T cell receptor beta chains from one specimen sequenced in a study of T cell responses to AZD1222 COVID-19 vaccine. Produced via immunoSEQ multiplex PCR; TCRdb's table is partial and in-frame only. The sample lists some 120,000 clones; over 75% were seen once. The input for sequencing was peripheral blood, taken on day 0 of MenACWY control vaccination. The receptors originated from an adult in good health.

This chain connects TRBV4-1 to TRBJ1-2, with 8 positions matching TRBD1. The germline V gene encodes CDR1 MGHRA and CDR2 YSYEKL. With 0 bases clipped from V and 1 base from J, the junction kept 4 bases outside the gene matches. The CDR3 length is 16 residues. CDR3 protein: CASSQDVGQGNYGYTF. CDR3 coding DNA: TGCGCCAGCAGCCAAGATGTAGGACAGGGTAACTATGGCTACACCTTC.

A remark on this clone: Compared with germline, one end of the junction differs, possibly owing to a read error. The J gene is TRBJ1-1, the V gene TRBV7-9; D unclear. The CDR3 runs to 12 residues. Germline assignment: CDR1 SEHNR and CDR2 FQNEAQ (reference sequence). The chain's CDR3 is CASSPDSAAVSF. CDR3 nucleotide sequence: TGTGCCAGCAGCCCGGACTCGGCCGCGGTTAGTTTT.

This chain uses TRBV9 with TRBJ2-1; tentative D call: TRBD2 (5 bases). The CDR3 is 13 residues long. Germline lookup yields CDR1 SGDLS and CDR2 YYNGEE. V lost 1 base and J lost 8, with 10 bases in between. In DNA, the CDR3 is TGTGCCAGCAGCGTACGAGGGTTGCATGAGCAGTTCTTC. It specifies CASSVRGLHEQFF.

The rearrangement uses TRBV28 and TRBJ2-1; possible D gene TRBD1, 5 bases. This CDR3 has 13 amino acids. Germline V CDR1 and CDR2: MDHEN, SYDVKM. V was clipped by 8 bases and J by 11 bases, with 19 bases between them. For the CDR3, the DNA is TGTGCCAGCCAAAGCCGTGCCCGGACAAAGCAGTTCTTC. Translation gives CASQSRARTKQFF.

The CDR3 region has the DNA TGTGCCAGCAGCCAAGATCCCGGGACACACTATGGCTACACCTTC. This translates into CASSQDPGTHYGYTF. The V gene is TRBV3-1 (or the pseudogene TRBV3-2), the J gene TRBJ1-2; possibly TRBD1 for D (6 bases). V lost 0 bases and J 3 bases, leaving 11 bases between the germline ends. The CDR3 consists of 15 residues. Looked up from germline, CDR1 is LGHDT and CDR2 is YNNKEL (reference sequence).

The V gene is TRBV6-2 or TRBV6-3, the J gene TRBJ2-7; possibly TRBD2 for D (7 bases). The CDR3 length is 16 residues. V was pared by 5 bases and J by 0 bases, with 17 bases between. CDR1 and CDR2 (germline): MNHEY, SVGEGT. The CDR3 DNA sequence: TGTGCCAGCAGTAATGGGGGGCTAGCGGTCTCCTACGAGCAGTACTTC. Protein product: CASSNGGLAVSYEQYF.

The chain recombines TRBV12-3 or TRBV12-4 with TRBJ2-3; D not resolved. The length of the CDR3 is 13 residues. V was pared by 11 bases and J by 0 bases, with 12 bases between. The CDR3 DNA reads as TGTGCCCAAGGCGTTAGTAGCACAGATACGCAGTATTTT. This sequence encodes CAQGVSSTDTQYF.

The chain recombines TRBV11-2 with TRBJ1-1; D is unresolved. The germline gives CDR1 SGHAT, CDR2 FQNNGV. This CDR3 comprises 14 residues. Trimming removed 3 bases at V and 6 bases at J, with 14 bases between. CDR3 sequence: CASSFGSTAAEAFF. In DNA, the CDR3 is TGTGCCAGCAGCTTCGGCAGCACGGCGGCTGAAGCTTTCTTT.

This chain links TRBV7-9 with TRBJ1-6; tentative D call: TRBD1 (5 bases). Between the trimmed V and J ends, which lost 5 bases and 11 bases, there was a span of 13 bases. The CDR3 is 13 residues long. Looked up from germline, CDR1 is SEHNR and CDR2 is FQNEAQ (reference sequence). The CDR3 spells CASSPQPGAPLHF. CDR3 nucleotide sequence: TGTGCCAGCAGCCCGCAACCGGGGGCACCCCTCCACTTT.

The chain recombines TRBV27 with TRBJ2-7; 15 nucleotides agree with TRBD2. This CDR3 has 18 residues. J lost 0 bases, V lost 3 bases, and 6 bases had no gene match. The germline V gene encodes CDR1 MNHEY and CDR2 SMNVEV (reference sequence). Here the CDR3 DNA reads TGTGCCAGCAGTTTTAATGGACTAGCGGGAGGGCGCTCCTACGAGCAGTACTTC. Protein: CASSFNGLAGGRSYEQYF.

On this clone: The same CDR3 also results from other DNA sequences found in this sample. This rearrangement joins TRBV18 to TRBJ2-7; maybe TRBD1 (6 bases). V was pared by 4 bases and J by 5 bases, with 9 bases between. Germline V gene lookup returns CDR1 KGHSH and CDR2 LQKENI. This CDR3 is 12 amino acids long. CDR3 loop: CASSQTGNEQYF. CDR3 bases: TGTGCCAGCTCACAGACAGGAAACGAGCAGTACTTC.

Written as DNA, the CDR3 is TGTGCCAGCAGCTTAGGTTCGGACAGGGGGTCACAAGAGACCCAGTACTTC. It specifies CASSLGSDRGSQETQYF. The rearrangement links TRBV13 to TRBJ2-5, with TRBD1 matching over 10 bases. The ends lost 0 bases at V and 2 bases at J; junction bases unmatched: 6. This CDR3 is built from 17 residues. In germline, CDR1 is PRHDT, CDR2 FYEKMQ (reference sequence). Combining the CDR3 with reference TRBV13 and TRBJ2-5 gives the whole variable domain AAGVIQSPRHLIKEKRETATLKCYPIPRHDTVYWYQQGPGQDPQFLISFYEKMQSDKGSIPDRFSAQQFSDYHSELNMSSLELGDSALYFCASSLGSDRGSQETQYFGPGTRLLVL.

The chain has TRBV5-1 and TRBJ2-7, with 9 bases that match TRBD2. From germline, CDR1 is SGHRS and CDR2 YFSETQ. The junction had 11 bases not matched to a gene; V was cut back by 4 bases and J by 3 bases. CDR3 length: 16 amino acids. The CDR3 DNA reads as TGCGCCAGCAGCCCGGGAGGTAGCGGGGGATACTACGAGCAGTACTTC. Its translation is CASSPGGSGGYYEQYF.

The chain links TRBV30 to TRBJ1-2; D remains unclear. The CDR3 spans 15 residues. Germline V gene sequence: CDR1 GTSNPN, CDR2 SVGIG (reference sequence). With 1 base removed from V and 5 bases from J, the gap between germline ends came to 17 bases. The CDR3, as DNA: TGTGCCTGGAGTGGTCAGGCGGGCAGCCGATATGGCTACACCTTC. This sequence encodes CAWSGQAGSRYGYTF.

V usage is TRBV10-3 and J usage is TRBJ1-1; D not certain. The CDR3 covers 11 residues. Germline CDR1 reads ENHRY; CDR2 reads SYGVKD. Trimming took 0 bases from V and 6 from J, leaving 2 bases between them. The CDR3 sequence is CAISESSEAFF. The CDR3 bases are TGTGCCATCAGTGAGTCCTCTGAAGCTTTCTTT.

The rearrangement links TRBV5-4 to TRBJ2-5, with TRBD2 matching over 7 bases. Germline assignment: CDR1 SGHNT and CDR2 YYREEE (reference sequence). This CDR3 is 14 amino acids long. V shed 4 bases and J 4 bases; nucleotides not matched to a gene: 7. The CDR3 sequence: CASSVPSGLETQYF. CDR3 in DNA: TGTGCCAGCAGCGTACCTAGCGGTCTAGAGACCCAGTACTTC.

This sequence joins TRBV28 and TRBJ1-2; 7 bases fit TRBD1. The germline V gene has CDR1 MDHEN and CDR2 SYDVKM. Losses at the gene ends were 2 bases for V and 1 base for J; bases not matched to a gene: 7. CDR3 length equals 16 residues. This CDR3 reads CASSLLVTGDNYGYTF. Here the CDR3 DNA reads TGTGCCAGCAGTTTACTCGTTACAGGGGATAACTATGGCTACACCTTC.

Only one count was recorded for this clone. This chain connects TRBV5-1 to TRBJ2-2; D not certain. This CDR3 spans 15 amino acids. CDR1 and CDR2 (germline): SGHRS, YFSETQ. Trimming left V 0 bases short and J 3 bases short, with 9 bases between. The CDR3: CASSLDQQYTGELFF. The CDR3 nucleotides are TGCGCCAGCAGCTTGGATCAACAGTACACCGGGGAGCTGTTTTTT.

The CDR3 DNA is TGTGCCAGCCACTCCGGGACAGGGACGGAAGTCTATGGCTACACCTTC. Amino acids: CASHSGTGTEVYGYTF. V usage is TRBV28 and J usage is TRBJ1-2, with 9 positions matching TRBD1. Germline loops: CDR1 MDHEN, CDR2 SYDVKM. J gave up 4 bases and V 8 bases, and 14 bases lay outside the gene matches. The CDR3 is 16 residues long.

The chain combines TRBV2 with TRBJ1-6; TRBD1 agrees at 8 bases. The CDR3 consists of 15 residues. Germline lookup yields CDR1 SNHLY and CDR2 FYNNEI. V trimming: 4 bases; J trimming: 9 bases; junction bases outside the gene matches: 8. This CDR3 reads CASSGRRRGRSPLHF. In DNA form, the CDR3 reads TGTGCCAGCAGTGGAAGGCGCAGGGGGCGTTCACCCCTCCACTTT.

This clone was seen only once. The chain combines TRBV18 with TRBJ2-7; TRBD2 might be the D (6 bases). CDR1 and CDR2 from the germline V gene are KGHSH and LQKENI. This CDR3 is built from 15 residues. V was cut by 3 bases and J by 3 bases, with 15 bases left in between. CDR3 in DNA: TGTGCCAGCTCACCCCGGTCGGGAGCCGGCTACGAGCAGTACTTC. As protein: CASSPRSGAGYEQYF. The variable domain in full, completed from reference TRBV18 and TRBJ2-7, reads NAGVMQNPRHLVRRRGQEARLRCSPMKGHSHVYWYRQLPEEGLKFMVYLQKENIIDESGMPKERFSAEFPKEGPSILRIQQVVRGDSAAYFCASSPRSGAGYEQYFGPGTRLTVT.

The CDR3 is CASSWGDRDNYGYTF. The CDR3 nucleotides are TGCGCCAGCAGCTGGGGGGACAGGGATAACTATGGCTACACCTTC. The V gene is TRBV5-1, the J gene TRBJ1-2, with TRBD1 matching 9 bases. J gave up 1 base and V 3 bases, and 4 bases lay outside the gene matches. Germline assignment: CDR1 SGHRS and CDR2 YFSETQ. This CDR3 contains 15 residues. The whole variable domain, filled in from reference TRBV5-1 and TRBJ1-2, reads KAGVTQTPRYLIKTRGQQVTLSCSPISGHRSVSWYQQTPGQGLQFLFEYFSETQRNKGNFPGRFSGRQFSNSRSEMNVSTLELGDSALYLCASSWGDRDNYGYTFGSGTRLTVV.

The chain is built from TRBV5-1 and TRBJ2-7; 9 bases map to TRBD1. V was pared by 7 bases and J by 5 bases, with 10 bases of the junction left unmatched. Germline CDR1 is SGHRS and CDR2 is YFSETQ. This CDR3 is 14 amino acids long. CDR3 amino acids: CASRGQGLYNEQYF. In DNA, the CDR3 is TGCGCCAGCCGGGGACAGGGACTTTACAACGAGCAGTACTTC.

This sequence joins TRBV19 and TRBJ2-6; D remains ambiguous. The germline V and J ends were trimmed by 7 bases and 1 base, with 11 bases remaining between them. This CDR3 comprises 15 residues. Germline V gene data show CDR1 as LNHDA and CDR2 as SQIVND (reference sequence). CDR3 coding DNA: TGTGCCAGTATTGATCGTTTTTCTGGGGCCAACGTCCTGACTTTC. This gives the protein CASIDRFSGANVLTF.